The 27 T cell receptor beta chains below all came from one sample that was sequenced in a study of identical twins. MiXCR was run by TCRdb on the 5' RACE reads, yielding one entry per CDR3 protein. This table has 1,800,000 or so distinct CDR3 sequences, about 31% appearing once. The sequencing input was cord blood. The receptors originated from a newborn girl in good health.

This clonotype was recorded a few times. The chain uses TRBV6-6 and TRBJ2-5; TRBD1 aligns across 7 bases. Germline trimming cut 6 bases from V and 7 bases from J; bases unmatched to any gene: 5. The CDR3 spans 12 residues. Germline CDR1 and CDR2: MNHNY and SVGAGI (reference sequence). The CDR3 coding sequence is TGTGCCAGCAGACAACAGGGGTGGACCCAGTACTTC. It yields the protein CASRQQGWTQYF.

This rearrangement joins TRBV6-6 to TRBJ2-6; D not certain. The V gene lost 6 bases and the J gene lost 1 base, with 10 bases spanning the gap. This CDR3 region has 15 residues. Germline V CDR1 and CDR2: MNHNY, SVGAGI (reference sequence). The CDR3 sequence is CASSRADSGANVLTF. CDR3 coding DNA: TGTGCCAGCAGCCGGGCCGATTCTGGGGCCAACGTCCTGACTTTC.

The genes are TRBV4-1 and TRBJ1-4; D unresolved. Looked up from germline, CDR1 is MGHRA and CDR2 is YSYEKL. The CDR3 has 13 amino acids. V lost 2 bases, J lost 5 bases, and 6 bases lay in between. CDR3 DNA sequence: TGCGCCAGCAGCCAACGGGCGAATGAAAAACTGTTTTTT. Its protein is CASSQRANEKLFF.

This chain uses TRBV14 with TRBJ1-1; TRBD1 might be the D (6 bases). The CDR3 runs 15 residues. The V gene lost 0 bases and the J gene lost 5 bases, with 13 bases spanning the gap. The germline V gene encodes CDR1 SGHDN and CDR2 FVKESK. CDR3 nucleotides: TGTGCCAGCAGCCAAGATATTGACAGGAGTACTGAAGCTTTCTTT. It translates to CASSQDIDRSTEAFF.

CDR3 nucleotide sequence: TGCAGTGCTAGAGCCGGACAGGTTCGATTGAGCTACACCTTC. Amino acid sequence: CSARAGQVRLSYTF. The rearrangement uses TRBV20-1 and TRBJ1-2; 7 nucleotides align to TRBD1. V dropped 1 base and J dropped 9; count of bases not matched to a gene: 11. Germline assignment: CDR1 DFQATT and CDR2 SNEGSKA (reference sequence). The CDR3 totals 14 residues.

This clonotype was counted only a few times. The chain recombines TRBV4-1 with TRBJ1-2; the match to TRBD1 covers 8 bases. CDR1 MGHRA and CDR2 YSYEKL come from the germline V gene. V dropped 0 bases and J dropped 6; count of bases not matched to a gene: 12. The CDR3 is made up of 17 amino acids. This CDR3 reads CASSQDRTTGQGNGYTF. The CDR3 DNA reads TGCGCCAGCAGCCAAGATCGAACGACAGGACAGGGCAATGGCTACACCTTC.

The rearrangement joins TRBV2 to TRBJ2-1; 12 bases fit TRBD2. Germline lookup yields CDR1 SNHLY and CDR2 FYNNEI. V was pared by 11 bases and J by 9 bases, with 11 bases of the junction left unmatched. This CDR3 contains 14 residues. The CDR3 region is CAGTPSGGATEQFF. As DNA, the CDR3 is TGTGCCGGAACCCCTAGCGGGGGGGCCACTGAGCAGTTCTTC. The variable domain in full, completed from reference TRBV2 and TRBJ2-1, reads EPEVTQTPSHQVTQMGQEVILRCVPISNHLYFYWYRQILGQKVEFLVSFYNNEISEKSEIFDDQFSVERPDGSNFTLKIRSTKLEDSAMYFCAGTPSGGATEQFFGPGTRLTVL.

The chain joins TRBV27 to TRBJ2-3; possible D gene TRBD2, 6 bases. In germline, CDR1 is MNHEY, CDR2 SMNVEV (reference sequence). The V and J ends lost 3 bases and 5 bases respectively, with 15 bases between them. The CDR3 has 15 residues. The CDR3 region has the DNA TGTGCCAGCAGTTTCACTAGCTGGGCCGTAGATACGCAGTATTTT. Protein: CASSFTSWAVDTQYF.

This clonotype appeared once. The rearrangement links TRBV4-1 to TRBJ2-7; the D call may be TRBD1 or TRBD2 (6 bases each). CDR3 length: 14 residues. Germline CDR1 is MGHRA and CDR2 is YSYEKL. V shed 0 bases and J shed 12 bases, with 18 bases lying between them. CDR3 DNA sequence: TGCGCCAGCAGCCAAGATGGGGGGCAAGAGACCCGGTACTTC. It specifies CASSQDGGQETRYF.

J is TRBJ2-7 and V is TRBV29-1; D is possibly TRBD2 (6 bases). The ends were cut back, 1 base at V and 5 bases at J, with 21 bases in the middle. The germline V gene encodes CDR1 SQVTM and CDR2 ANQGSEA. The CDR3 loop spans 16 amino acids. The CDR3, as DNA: TGCAGCGTTGAAGTAGGAGGGCAGGGAAAAGTTGACGAGCAGTACTTC. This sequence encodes CSVEVGGQGKVDEQYF.

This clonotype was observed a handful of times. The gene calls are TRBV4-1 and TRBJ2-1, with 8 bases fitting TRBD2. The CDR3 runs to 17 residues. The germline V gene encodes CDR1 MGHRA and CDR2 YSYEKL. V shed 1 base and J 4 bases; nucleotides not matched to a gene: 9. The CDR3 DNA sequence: TGCGCCAGCAGCCAAGGTTCGGGCGGGGGGCCTTACAATGAGCAGTTCTTC. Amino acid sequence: CASSQGSGGGPYNEQFF.

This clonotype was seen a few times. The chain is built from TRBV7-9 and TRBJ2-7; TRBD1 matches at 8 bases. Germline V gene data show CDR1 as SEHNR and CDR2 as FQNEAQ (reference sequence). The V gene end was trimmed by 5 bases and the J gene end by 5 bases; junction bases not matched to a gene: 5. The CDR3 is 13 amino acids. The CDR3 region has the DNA TGTGCCAGCAGCAATTACAGGGGGAACGAGCAGTACTTC. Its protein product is CASSNYRGNEQYF.

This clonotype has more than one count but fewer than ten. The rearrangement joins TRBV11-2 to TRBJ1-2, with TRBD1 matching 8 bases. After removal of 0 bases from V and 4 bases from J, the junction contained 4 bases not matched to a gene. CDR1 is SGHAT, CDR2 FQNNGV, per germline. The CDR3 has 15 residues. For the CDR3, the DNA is TGTGCCAGCAGCTTAGAATTGGGACAGGTCTATGGCTACACCTTC. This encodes CASSLELGQVYGYTF.

The CDR3 loop is CSVVQGHEQYF. The CDR3 DNA reads TGCAGCGTTGTACAGGGGCACGAGCAGTACTTC. The V and J genes are TRBV29-1 and TRBJ2-7, with TRBD1 matching over 7 bases. CDR3 length: 11 amino acids. V lost 4 bases, J lost 5 bases, and 2 bases stayed unmatched. Germline loops: CDR1 SQVTM, CDR2 ANQGSEA.

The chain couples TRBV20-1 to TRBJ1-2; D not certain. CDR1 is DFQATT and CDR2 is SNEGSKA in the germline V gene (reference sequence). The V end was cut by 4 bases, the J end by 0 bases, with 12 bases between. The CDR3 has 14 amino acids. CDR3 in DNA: TGCAGTGCTAACCGACAAACAACTAACTATGGCTACACCTTC. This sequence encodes CSANRQTTNYGYTF.

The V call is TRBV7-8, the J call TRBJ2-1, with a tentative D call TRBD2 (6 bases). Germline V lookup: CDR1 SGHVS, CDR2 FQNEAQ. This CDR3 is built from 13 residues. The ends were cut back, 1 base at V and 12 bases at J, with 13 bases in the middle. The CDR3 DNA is TGTGCCAGCAGCTTAGTCTTTAGCGGACTGCAGTTCTTC. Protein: CASSLVFSGLQFF. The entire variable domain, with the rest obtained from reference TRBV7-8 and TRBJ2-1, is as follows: GAGVSQSPRYKVAKRGQDVALRCDPISGHVSLFWYQQALGQGPEFLTYFQNEAQLDKSGLPSDRFFAERPEGSVSTLKIQRTQQEDSAVYLCASSLVFSGLQFFGPGTRLTVL.

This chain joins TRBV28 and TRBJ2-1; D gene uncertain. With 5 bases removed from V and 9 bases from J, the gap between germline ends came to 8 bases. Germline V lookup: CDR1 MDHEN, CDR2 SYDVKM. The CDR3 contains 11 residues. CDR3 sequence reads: CASSPYLEQFF. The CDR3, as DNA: TGTGCCAGCAGTCCCTATCTTGAGCAGTTCTTC.

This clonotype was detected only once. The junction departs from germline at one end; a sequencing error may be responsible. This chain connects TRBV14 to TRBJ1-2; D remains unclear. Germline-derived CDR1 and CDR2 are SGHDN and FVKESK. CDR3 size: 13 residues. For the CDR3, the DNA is TGTGCCAGCAACCAAGTCGGAGGAGGGTTCTACACCTTC. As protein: CASNQVGGGFYTF.

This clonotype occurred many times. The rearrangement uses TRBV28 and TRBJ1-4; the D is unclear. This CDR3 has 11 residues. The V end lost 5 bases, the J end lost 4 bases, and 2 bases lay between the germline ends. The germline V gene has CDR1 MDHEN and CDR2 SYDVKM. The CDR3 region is CASSVNEKLFF. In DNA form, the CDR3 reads TGTGCCAGCAGTGTTAATGAAAAACTGTTTTTT.

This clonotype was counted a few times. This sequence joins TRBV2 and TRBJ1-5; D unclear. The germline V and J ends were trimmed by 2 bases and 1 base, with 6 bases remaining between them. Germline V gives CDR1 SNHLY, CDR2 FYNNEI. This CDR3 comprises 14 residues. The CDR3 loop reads CASSESASNQPQHF. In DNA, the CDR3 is TGTGCCAGCAGTGAAAGCGCCAGCAATCAGCCCCAGCATTTT.

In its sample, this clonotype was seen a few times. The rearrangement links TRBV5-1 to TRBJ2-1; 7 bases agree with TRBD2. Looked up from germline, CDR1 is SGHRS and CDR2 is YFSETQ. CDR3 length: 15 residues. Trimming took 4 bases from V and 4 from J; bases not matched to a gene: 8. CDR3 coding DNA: TGCGCCAGCAGCCAGGCGGGGGAGCGATACAATGAGCAGTTCTTC. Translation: CASSQAGERYNEQFF.

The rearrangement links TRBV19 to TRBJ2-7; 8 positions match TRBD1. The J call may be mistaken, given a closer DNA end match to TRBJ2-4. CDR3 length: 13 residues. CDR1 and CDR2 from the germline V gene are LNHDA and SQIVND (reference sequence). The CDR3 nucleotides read TGTGCCAGTAGTATACTCGGACAGGGCATTCAGTACTTC. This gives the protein CASSILGQGIQYF.

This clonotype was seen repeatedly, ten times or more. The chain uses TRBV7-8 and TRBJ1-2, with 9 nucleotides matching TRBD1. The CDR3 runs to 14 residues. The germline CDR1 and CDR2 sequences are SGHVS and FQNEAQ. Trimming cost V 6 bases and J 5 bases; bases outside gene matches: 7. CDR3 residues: CASSLGTGLYGYTF. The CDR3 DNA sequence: TGTGCCAGCAGTTTGGGGACAGGGTTGTATGGCTACACCTTC.

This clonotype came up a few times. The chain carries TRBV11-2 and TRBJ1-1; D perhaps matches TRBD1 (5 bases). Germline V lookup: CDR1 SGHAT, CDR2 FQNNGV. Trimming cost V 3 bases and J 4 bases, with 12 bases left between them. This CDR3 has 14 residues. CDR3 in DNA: TGTGCCAGCAGCTTGGCGGGACTTGGCACTGAAGCTTTCTTT. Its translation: CASSLAGLGTEAFF. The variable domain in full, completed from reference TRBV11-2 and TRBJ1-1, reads EAGVAQSPRYKIIEKRQSVAFWCNPISGHATLYWYQQILGQGPKLLIQFQNNGVVDDSQLPKDRFSAERLKGVDSTLKIQPAKLEDSAVYLCASSLAGLGTEAFFGQGTRLTVV.

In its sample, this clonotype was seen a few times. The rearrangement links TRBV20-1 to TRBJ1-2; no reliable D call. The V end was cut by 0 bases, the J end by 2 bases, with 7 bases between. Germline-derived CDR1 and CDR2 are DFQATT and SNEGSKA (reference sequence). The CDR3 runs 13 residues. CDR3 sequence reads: CSARDTSNYGYTF. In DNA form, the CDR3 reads TGCAGTGCTAGAGATACGAGCAACTATGGCTACACCTTC.

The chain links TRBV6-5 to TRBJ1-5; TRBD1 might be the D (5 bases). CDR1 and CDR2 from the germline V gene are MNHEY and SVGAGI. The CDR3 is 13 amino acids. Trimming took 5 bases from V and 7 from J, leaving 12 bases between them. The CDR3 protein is CASSQGVGQPQHF. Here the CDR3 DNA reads TGTGCCAGCAGTCAGGGTGTAGGACAGCCCCAGCATTTT.

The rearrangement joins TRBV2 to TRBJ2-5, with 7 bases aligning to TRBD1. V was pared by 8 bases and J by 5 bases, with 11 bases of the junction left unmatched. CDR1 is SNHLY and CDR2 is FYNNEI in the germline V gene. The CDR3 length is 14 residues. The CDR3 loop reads CASCRQGRWETQYF. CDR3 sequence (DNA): TGTGCCAGCTGCCGACAGGGCCGGTGGGAGACCCAGTACTTC.